The 25 T cell receptor beta chains listed next were all sequenced from one sample in a study of T cell responses to AZD1222 COVID-19 vaccine. Data came from immunoSEQ multiplex PCR; TCRdb stores just in-frame clones and leaves some out. The sample includes more than 80,000 clones, 70% to 90% of them seen just once. The input for sequencing was peripheral blood, taken 28 days after the second AZD1222 dose. The receptors stem from an adult who received the AZD1222 COVID-19 vaccine.

J is TRBJ1-1 and V is TRBV11-1, with D tentatively TRBD1 (5 bases). This CDR3 is built from 13 residues. The germline V gene encodes CDR1 SGHAT and CDR2 FQDESV (reference sequence). The ends were cut back, 5 bases at V and 1 base at J, with 8 bases in the middle. The CDR3, as DNA: TGTGCCAGCAGCGTGGGACGGAACACTGAAGCTTTCTTT. Protein: CASSVGRNTEAFF.

This chain joins TRBV15 and TRBJ1-5, with 7 bases aligning to TRBD1. The trim removed 2 bases at V and 2 bases at J, leaving 6 bases unmatched. Germline assignment: CDR1 LNHNV and CDR2 YYDKDF (reference sequence). The CDR3 is 16 residues long. CDR3 in DNA: TGTGCCACCAGCAGACCTATCGACAGGGGCAATCAGCCCCAGCATTTT. Translation: CATSRPIDRGNQPQHF.

The rearrangement joins TRBV11-2 to TRBJ2-3; the D is unclear. V was clipped by 4 bases and J by 0 bases, with 5 bases between them. The length of the CDR3 is 13 residues. Germline loops: CDR1 SGHAT, CDR2 FQNNGV. The CDR3 DNA follows: TGTGCCAGCAGCTCCTATAGCACAGATACGCAGTATTTT. This sequence encodes CASSSYSTDTQYF.

J is TRBJ2-7 and V is TRBV18, with TRBD1 matching over 9 bases. The trim removed 2 bases at V and 3 bases at J, leaving 5 bases unmatched. Germline lookup yields CDR1 KGHSH and CDR2 LQKENI. The CDR3 covers 15 residues. The CDR3 protein is CASSPTGQGGYEQYF. The CDR3 DNA follows: TGTGCCAGCTCACCAACGGGACAGGGAGGCTACGAGCAGTACTTC.

This clone came up once. The chain couples TRBV9 to TRBJ2-7, with TRBD1 matching over 9 bases. CDR3 length: 15 residues. The trim removed 0 bases at V and 7 bases at J, leaving 8 bases unmatched. The germline CDR1 and CDR2 sequences are SGDLS and YYNGEE. As DNA, the CDR3 is TGTGCCAGCAGCGTAGATGGGACAGGGCTGAGAGAGCAGTACTTC. It codes for CASSVDGTGLREQYF.

This chain links TRBV4-2 with TRBJ2-3; D is unresolved. Germline CDR1 reads LGHNA; CDR2 reads YNFKEQ. The V end lost 1 base, the J end lost 1 base, and 15 bases lay between the germline ends. The CDR3 is 17 residues long. The CDR3 here is CASSQGAGSFGTDTQYF. DNA of the CDR3: TGTGCCAGCAGCCAAGGAGCAGGTTCTTTTGGCACAGATACGCAGTATTTT.

The chain links TRBV29-1 to TRBJ2-1; 7 bases are a match to TRBD2. Germline V lookup: CDR1 SQVTM, CDR2 ANQGSEA. J was trimmed by 8 bases and V by 6 bases; bases with no gene match: 7. The CDR3 has 12 residues. In nucleotides, the CDR3 is TGCAGCGTCGTGACTAGCAGCCATGAGCAGTTCTTC. This sequence encodes CSVVTSSHEQFF.

The chain combines TRBV10-3 with TRBJ2-7; D may correspond to TRBD1 or TRBD2 (5 bases each). Germline V gene sequence: CDR1 ENHRY, CDR2 SYGVKD. The length of the CDR3 is 13 residues. V was pared by 10 bases and J by 2 bases, with 15 bases between. The CDR3: CATRDGSTYEQYF. CDR3 coding DNA: TGTGCCACAAGGGACGGCTCAACCTACGAGCAGTACTTC.

The V and J genes are TRBV2 and TRBJ2-5; the D is unclear. The V gene's germline CDR1 is SNHLY and CDR2 FYNNEI. The CDR3 loop spans 15 amino acids. Deletions cut 1 base from V and 1 base from J, with 10 bases between. The CDR3 nucleotides read TGTGCCAGCAGTGAAGGGTCACAGAGCCAAGAGACCCAGTACTTC. This codes for CASSEGSQSQETQYF.

Remarks on this clone: A read error may account for a junction end that differs from germline. CDR3 sequence (DNA): TGTGCCAGCAGGTTGGACGTCGGGGAGCTGTTTTTT. Its translation is CASRLDVGELFF. The chain carries TRBV5-4 and TRBJ2-2; no definite D call. This CDR3 region has 12 residues. Germline V gene data show CDR1 as SGHNT and CDR2 as YYREEE (reference sequence).

With regard to this clone: A junction end diverges from the germline sequence, so it may reflect a read error. The rearrangement links TRBV7-9 to TRBJ1-2; D is possibly TRBD1 (5 bases). The CDR3 covers 17 residues. The germline CDR1 and CDR2 sequences are SEHNR and FQNEAQ (reference sequence). The CDR3 nucleotides are TGTGCCATCAGCGGTCCCCAGACAGTACCAGCTAACTATGGCTACACCTTC. This sequence encodes CAISGPQTVPANYGYTF.

In its sample, this clone was seen a few times. The gene calls are TRBV7-3 and TRBJ2-7; 9 bases fit TRBD2. The CDR3 extends over 16 amino acids. From germline, CDR1 is SGHTA and CDR2 FQGTGA. Losses at the gene ends were 0 bases for V and 8 bases for J; bases not matched to a gene: 11. The CDR3 is CASSLTTAGGPRKQYF. In DNA form, the CDR3 reads TGTGCCAGCAGCTTAACCACGGCGGGAGGGCCTCGTAAGCAGTACTTC.

V gene TRBV3-1 (or the pseudogene TRBV3-2) combines with J gene TRBJ2-1; 7 bases match TRBD2. V gave up 0 bases and J gave up 11 bases; unmatched junction bases: 10. Germline assignment: CDR1 LGHDT and CDR2 YNNKEL (reference sequence). The CDR3 consists of 15 residues. CDR3 amino acids: CASSQEGRRERQQFF. The CDR3 nucleotides are TGTGCCAGCAGCCAAGAAGGGAGGCGGGAGAGACAGCAGTTCTTC.

The chain carries TRBV6-5 and TRBJ2-5, with TRBD1 identical over 10 bases. Germline V gene sequence: CDR1 MNHEY, CDR2 SVGAGI. The CDR3 has 14 amino acids. V was pared by 6 bases and J by 5 bases, with 6 bases of the junction left unmatched. This chain's CDR3 is CASRPGQGRETQYF. The CDR3 DNA follows: TGTGCCAGCAGGCCGGGACAGGGGAGGGAGACCCAGTACTTC.

The chain employs TRBV5-1 and TRBJ2-3, with 16 bases lining up with TRBD2. CDR1 SGHRS and CDR2 YFSETQ come from the germline V gene. This CDR3 has 18 amino acids. V shed 2 bases and J 5 bases; nucleotides not matched to a gene: 8. The CDR3 loop is CASSLTGTSGRAGDTQYF. In DNA form, the CDR3 reads TGCGCCAGCAGCTTAACTGGGACTAGCGGGAGGGCCGGAGATACGCAGTATTTT.

This chain joins TRBV27 and TRBJ1-3; a weak D match, TRBD1 (5 bases). The CDR3 loop spans 15 amino acids. CDR1 and CDR2 from the germline V gene are MNHEY and SMNVEV (reference sequence). V gave up 2 bases and J gave up 3 bases, with 11 bases separating them. This CDR3 reads CASSLGGGSGNTIYF. Here the CDR3 DNA reads TGTGCCAGCAGTTTAGGTGGGGGGAGTGGAAACACCATATATTTT.

This clone was detected only a few times. CDR3 DNA sequence: TGTGCCAGCAGCCGGAAACGGACAGGGCTCCTCGGGGAGCTGTTTTTT. Translating gives CASSRKRTGLLGELFF. The chain recombines TRBV3-1 (or the pseudogene TRBV3-2) with TRBJ2-2; 8 nucleotides line up with TRBD1. This CDR3 comprises 16 residues. The J segment lost 7 bases and the V segment lost 4 bases, leaving 11 bases of the junction unmatched. Germline V gene sequence: CDR1 LGHDT, CDR2 YNNKEL (reference sequence).

The V gene is TRBV11-1, the J gene TRBJ2-5; D remains ambiguous. Trimming pared 2 bases from V and 5 bases from J, leaving 6 bases between. CDR3 size: 12 residues. CDR1 is SGHAT, CDR2 FQDESV, per germline (reference sequence). CDR3 residues: CASSLRAETQYF. The CDR3 DNA reads as TGTGCCAGCAGCTTAAGGGCTGAGACCCAGTACTTC.

The chain employs TRBV5-1 and TRBJ2-5; D unclear. Trimming shortened V by 2 bases and J by 3 bases, and 11 bases separated the two germline ends. This CDR3 spans 14 amino acids. Germline assignment: CDR1 SGHRS and CDR2 YFSETQ. The chain's CDR3 is CASSFGPAKETQYF. The CDR3 coding sequence is TGCGCCAGCAGCTTCGGGCCTGCAAAAGAGACCCAGTACTTC.

The V gene is TRBV3-1 (or the pseudogene TRBV3-2), the J gene TRBJ1-1; D not resolved. In germline, CDR1 is LGHDT, CDR2 YNNKEL (reference sequence). CDR3 length equals 17 residues. The ends were cut back, 1 base at V and 0 bases at J, with 15 bases in the middle. CDR3 nucleotide sequence: TGTGCCAGCAGCCAAGGTTCAGGCAGAGTGGTGAACACTGAAGCTTTCTTT. Translation: CASSQGSGRVVNTEAFF.

This clone was counted once. The chain employs TRBV4-3 and TRBJ2-7; 9 nucleotides align to TRBD2. Germline CDR1 reads LGHNA; CDR2 reads YSLEER. This CDR3 spans 17 amino acids. J gave up 4 bases and V 0 bases, and 10 bases lay outside the gene matches. The DNA for the CDR3 is TGCGCCAGCAGCCAAGATTCCGGGACTAGCCCCCCATACGAGCAGTACTTC. It translates to CASSQDSGTSPPYEQYF.

V usage is TRBV30 and J usage is TRBJ1-1, with D unresolved. Trimming removed 3 bases from V and 0 bases from J, with 11 bases in between. This CDR3 region has 14 residues. The germline gives CDR1 GTSNPN, CDR2 SVGIG (reference sequence). The CDR3 region has the DNA TGTGCCTGGAGAATAGGTAACATGAACACTGAAGCTTTCTTT. It yields the protein CAWRIGNMNTEAFF.

The chain has TRBV11-3 and TRBJ1-1; perhaps TRBD1 as D (6 bases). CDR1 and CDR2 from the germline V gene are SGHNT and YENEEA. Trimming took off 3 bases at V and 4 bases at J, with 9 bases between the two ends. This CDR3 spans 13 amino acids. The CDR3 DNA follows: TGTGCCAGCAGCTTCCGAGGGGGCACTGAAGCTTTCTTT. It codes for CASSFRGGTEAFF.

The chain recombines TRBV3-1 (or the pseudogene TRBV3-2) with TRBJ1-6; D uncertain. Trimming took off 0 bases at V and 6 bases at J, with 9 bases between the two ends. Per the germline V gene, CDR1 is LGHDT and CDR2 is YNNKEL (reference sequence). This CDR3 has 15 residues. The CDR3 loop reads CASSQDESPNSPLHF. The CDR3, as DNA: TGTGCCAGCAGCCAAGATGAGAGTCCTAATTCACCCCTCCACTTT.

The genes are TRBV7-2 and TRBJ1-4; the D is unclear. This CDR3 contains 13 residues. Deletions cut 3 bases from V and 4 bases from J, with 6 bases between. Germline V gene data show CDR1 as SGHTA and CDR2 as FQGNSA. The CDR3 protein is CASSFPGNEKLFF. CDR3 nucleotide sequence: TGTGCCAGCAGCTTTCCGGGTAATGAAAAACTGTTTTTT.